Sequencing of this TCR beta chain was carried out in a study of blood T cell repertoires in COVID-19. Looking at the study overall: Whether acute or convalescent, the COVID-19 samples came from the United States, Italy and Spain. In each case, the material was cDNA or gDNA derived from T cells, B-cell-depleted T cells, or PBMCs.

Study processing details: Estimation of nucleated cell counts relied on the amplification of reference gene primers. Assay used: immunoSEQ multiplex PCR; TCRdb lists only in-frame clones, some missing. V, J and clone size were drawn from that table, and D and trimming were deduced from the DNA. The data contain some 130,000 clones, about four fifths of them singletons. Per the germline V gene, CDR1 is LNHDA and CDR2 is SQIVND (reference sequence). V lost 5 bases to trimming and J lost 5 bases, with 15 bases between them. The CDR3 is made up of 14 amino acids. The TCR was taken from a woman between 50 and 59 years old with acute or convalescent COVID-19. This chain joins TRBV19 and TRBJ1-1; D perhaps matches TRBD1 (5 bases). The sample taken for sequencing was peripheral blood. CDR3 region: CASSLGRGGTEAFF. For the CDR3, the DNA is TGTGCCAGTAGTTTAGGGAGGGGAGGGACTGAAGCTTTCTTT.